These 2 T cell receptor beta chains came from one sample sequenced in a study of neurological immune-mediated disorders. TCRdb recomputed calls from the 5' RACE reads with MiXCR, one row per CDR3 protein. The table has 30,000 to 40,000 distinct CDR3 sequences, 3.8% seen once. Sequencing was carried out using PBMCs. Receptors originate from a man under 40 with multiple sclerosis.

This clonotype has at least ten counts. The chain joins TRBV6-6 to TRBJ2-2, with TRBD2 matching 10 bases. Germline loops: CDR1 MNHNY, CDR2 SVGAGI (reference sequence). J was trimmed by 4 bases and V by 2 bases; bases with no gene match: 1. The CDR3 runs 15 residues. As DNA, the CDR3 is TGTGCCAGCAGTTACGTAGCGGGGGGCACCGGGGAGCTGTTTTTT. This gives the protein CASSYVAGGTGELFF.

This clonotype was seen ten or more times. The rearrangement joins TRBV29-1 to TRBJ2-5; D is unresolved. This CDR3 is built from 14 residues. The germline CDR1 and CDR2 sequences are SQVTM and ANQGSEA. V lost 1 base and J lost 4, with 13 bases in between. Here the CDR3 reads CSVEVRMPGETQYF. The CDR3 coding sequence is TGCAGCGTTGAAGTACGAATGCCTGGAGAGACCCAGTACTTC.